The 18 T cell receptor beta chains reported below all come from one sample, sequenced in a study of blood T cell repertoires in COVID-19. Using immunoSEQ multiplex PCR, the repertoire was profiled, and TCRdb retains in-frame clones only, with some absent. The data show some 200,000 clones, 75% to 90% seen once. The sample consisted of peripheral blood. The source is a woman aged 60 to 75 with acute or convalescent COVID-19.

The chain uses TRBV13 and TRBJ2-7; D unclear. CDR3 length: 12 amino acids. The germline gives CDR1 PRHDT, CDR2 FYEKMQ (reference sequence). V was clipped by 4 bases and J by 4 bases, with 8 bases between them. The CDR3 sequence is CASSSGRYEQYV. The CDR3 nucleotides are TGTGCCAGCAGCTCGGGTCGGTACGAGCAGTACGTC.

The rearrangement uses TRBV13 and TRBJ1-1; D unclear. The CDR3 has 12 residues. The V end was cut by 5 bases, the J end by 2 bases, with 6 bases between. CDR1 is PRHDT and CDR2 is FYEKMQ in the germline V gene (reference sequence). This CDR3 is CASSLTNTEAFF. For the CDR3, the DNA is TGTGCCAGCAGCCTTACTAACACTGAAGCTTTCTTT.

V is TRBV27 and J is TRBJ2-3, with 12 bases aligning to TRBD2. V trimming: 6 bases; J trimming: 4 bases; junction bases outside the gene matches: 14. The CDR3 runs to 18 residues. Looked up from germline, CDR1 is MNHEY and CDR2 is SMNVEV (reference sequence). CDR3 residues: CASRYLSPSGRAPDTQYF. CDR3 DNA sequence: TGTGCCAGCAGATACCTTTCTCCTAGCGGGAGGGCCCCAGATACGCAGTATTTT.

The chain links TRBV4-2 to TRBJ1-5; no definite D call. CDR3 size: 15 residues. V lost 1 base, J lost 0 bases, and 7 bases lay in between. The germline gives CDR1 LGHNA, CDR2 YNFKEQ. The CDR3 loop reads CASSQGTDSNQPQHF. The CDR3 DNA sequence: TGTGCCAGCAGCCAAGGGACTGATAGCAATCAGCCCCAGCATTTT.

The V gene is TRBV9, the J gene TRBJ1-2; D unresolved. Deletions cut 2 bases from V and 4 bases from J, with 9 bases between. The CDR3 has 13 amino acids. The germline CDR1 and CDR2 sequences are SGDLS and YYNGEE. The CDR3 DNA follows: TGTGCCAGCAGCGTTCCAGGCGTCTATGGCTACACCTTC. Protein product: CASSVPGVYGYTF. The complete variable domain, with remaining parts taken from reference TRBV9 and TRBJ1-2, reads DSGVTQTPKHLITATGQRVTLRCSPRSGDLSVYWYQQSLDQGLQFLIQYYNGEERAKGNILERFSAQQFPDLHSELNLSSLELGDSALYFCASSVPGVYGYTFGSGTRLTVV.

The gene calls are TRBV7-9 and TRBJ1-4; D is undetermined. CDR3 length: 12 amino acids. V lost 0 bases and J lost 13, with 9 bases in between. From germline, CDR1 is SEHNR and CDR2 FQNEAQ (reference sequence). The CDR3 reads CASSLAERGLFF. CDR3 nucleotide sequence: TGTGCCAGCAGCTTAGCGGAAAGAGGACTGTTTTTT.

The chain employs TRBV18 and TRBJ1-1; 10 bases align to TRBD1. V lost 3 bases and J lost 4; bases outside the gene matches: 8. Germline CDR1 and CDR2: KGHSH and LQKENI. The CDR3 totals 16 residues. The CDR3 here is CASSPQLGQGITEAFF. The CDR3 DNA follows: TGTGCCAGCTCACCTCAGCTGGGACAGGGGATCACTGAAGCTTTCTTT.

This clone was seen a handful of times. This rearrangement joins TRBV13 to TRBJ2-3; 7 bases map to TRBD2. CDR3 length: 14 residues. V shed 6 bases, J shed 4 bases, and the junction held 7 bases outside the gene matches. Germline CDR1 PRHDT, CDR2 FYEKMQ (reference sequence). CDR3 coding DNA: TGTGCCAGCAGTTTCGGGCTAGCGGCAGATACGCAGTATTTT. Its translation is CASSFGLAADTQYF. Full variable domain (missing parts from reference TRBV13 and TRBJ2-3): AAGVIQSPRHLIKEKRETATLKCYPIPRHDTVYWYQQGPGQDPQFLISFYEKMQSDKGSIPDRFSAQQFSDYHSELNMSSLELGDSALYFCASSFGLAADTQYFGPGTRLTVL.

V usage is TRBV29-1 and J usage is TRBJ1-2; TRBD1 might be the D (5 bases). The germline V gene has CDR1 SQVTM and CDR2 ANQGSEA. The V gene lost 3 bases and the J gene lost 3 bases, with 11 bases spanning the gap. The CDR3 extends over 13 amino acids. The CDR3 DNA reads TGCAGCGTTGAGGGACGGGGGTACTATGGCTACACCTTC. Its translation: CSVEGRGYYGYTF. Full variable domain (missing parts from reference TRBV29-1 and TRBJ1-2): SAVISQKPSRDICQRGTSLTIQCQVDSQVTMMFWYRQQPGQSLTLIATANQGSEATYESGFVIDKFPISRPNLTFSTLTVSNMSPEDSSIYLCSVEGRGYYGYTFGSGTRLTVV.

The chain couples TRBV5-1 to TRBJ1-4; maybe TRBD1 (6 bases). The germline CDR1 and CDR2 sequences are SGHRS and YFSETQ. V lost 4 bases and J lost 8, with 15 bases in between. This CDR3 contains 14 residues. The CDR3 nucleotides read TGCGCCAGCAGCCCGCTGACAGGAGGCGAAAAACTGTTTTTT. It is translated as CASSPLTGGEKLFF.

J is TRBJ1-2 and V is TRBV3-1 (or the pseudogene TRBV3-2); TRBD1 is a possible D gene (5 bases). The germline V gene has CDR1 LGHDT and CDR2 YNNKEL (reference sequence). Trimming pared 3 bases from V and 3 bases from J, leaving 11 bases between. The CDR3 consists of 14 residues. CDR3 protein: CASSQETGYYGYTF. As DNA, the CDR3 is TGTGCCAGCAGCCAGGAAACAGGCTACTATGGCTACACCTTC.

The gene calls are TRBV10-2 and TRBJ2-5; 14 nucleotides match TRBD2. Germline values: CDR1 WSHSY, CDR2 SAAADI. V was clipped by 6 bases and J by 4 bases; unmatched bases: 1. This CDR3 spans 14 amino acids. The CDR3 DNA reads TGCGCCAGCAGGGGGACTAGCGGGAGAGAGACCCAGTACTTC. Protein product: CASRGTSGRETQYF.

The rearrangement uses TRBV7-9 and TRBJ1-3, with 8 bases fitting TRBD1. The V segment lost 8 bases and the J segment 4 bases; nucleotides outside the gene matches: 4. CDR1 and CDR2 (germline): SEHNR, FQNEAQ (reference sequence). The CDR3 covers 13 residues. CDR3 in amino acids: CASRTGRGNTIYF. The CDR3 bases are TGTGCCAGCCGGACAGGGCGAGGAAACACCATATATTTT.

The V gene is TRBV5-6, the J gene TRBJ2-7, with 7 bases matching TRBD2. The junction had 11 bases not matched to a gene; V was cut back by 6 bases and J by 5 bases. The CDR3 loop spans 14 amino acids. Germline V gene sequence: CDR1 SGHDT, CDR2 YYEEEE. The CDR3 here is CASTSPGGSHEQYV. CDR3 bases: TGTGCCAGCACCTCCCCGGGGGGTAGCCACGAGCAGTACGTC.

The CDR3 DNA follows: TGCGCCAGCAGCTTGCTTGGCGGAGGTTCTTATGAGCAGTTCTTC. This translates into CASSLLGGGSYEQFF. The chain couples TRBV5-1 to TRBJ2-1; D might be TRBD2 (5 bases). The CDR3 spans 15 residues. The V gene's germline CDR1 is SGHRS and CDR2 YFSETQ. V lost 1 base and J 8 bases, leaving 16 bases between the germline ends.

The V call is TRBV6-1, the J call TRBJ1-5; D unresolved. Germline V gives CDR1 MNHNS, CDR2 SASEGT. V shed 2 bases and J shed 6 bases, with 8 bases lying between them. The CDR3 contains 13 residues. The CDR3 protein is CASSERVGQPQHF. For the CDR3, the DNA is TGTGCCAGCAGTGAAAGAGTTGGTCAGCCCCAGCATTTT.

This chain links TRBV6-1 with TRBJ2-6; TRBD2 is a possible D gene (5 bases). The ends were cut back, 4 bases at V and 0 bases at J, with 16 bases in the middle. The CDR3 runs 18 residues. CDR1 is MNHNS, CDR2 SASEGT, per germline. CDR3 nucleotides: TGTGCCAGCAGTGGGATGAGGGAGATTAGCTCTGGGGCCAACGTCCTGACTTTC. It yields the protein CASSGMREISSGANVLTF.

The rearrangement links TRBV12-3 or TRBV12-4 to TRBJ1-1; D not certain. The CDR3 totals 13 residues. The V end lost 3 bases, the J end lost 1 base, and 6 bases lay between the germline ends. DNA of the CDR3: TGTGCCAGCAGTTTCAACAGGAACACTGAAGCTTTCTTT. This codes for CASSFNRNTEAFF.